The 16 T cell receptor beta chains below were found in one sample sequenced in a study of blood T cell repertoires in COVID-19. Clones were sequenced by immunoSEQ multiplex PCR, and TCRdb holds only the in-frame ones, with some missing. The table has approximately 160,000 clones, around 80% seen once. The material sequenced was PBMCs or T cells enriched from blood (not recorded which). These receptors originate from a woman between 45 and 65 years old in a cohort exposed to, infected with or recovered from COVID-19 (not recorded which).

J is TRBJ2-7 and V is TRBV29-1, with TRBD1 matching 10 bases. Germline CDR1 and CDR2: SQVTM and ANQGSEA. Germline trimming cut 7 bases from V and 4 bases from J; bases unmatched to any gene: 7. The CDR3 consists of 13 residues. This CDR3 is CSARTGGSYEQYF. Written as DNA, the CDR3 is TGCAGCGCGCGGACAGGGGGAAGTTACGAGCAGTACTTC.

This chain joins TRBV11-2 and TRBJ1-4; D gene unclear. The CDR3 runs to 15 residues. The germline V gene has CDR1 SGHAT and CDR2 FQNNGV. V was pared by 5 bases and J by 4 bases, with 14 bases between. The CDR3 here is CASSPKGELNEKLFF. The CDR3 bases are TGTGCCAGCAGCCCAAAAGGAGAACTTAATGAAAAACTGTTTTTT.

This clone appeared a few times. The V gene is TRBV6-5, the J gene TRBJ1-1; D gene uncertain. The CDR3 runs 13 residues. Germline V gives CDR1 MNHEY, CDR2 SVGAGI. Trimming took off 10 bases at V and 4 bases at J, with 16 bases between the two ends. The CDR3 nucleotides read TGTGCCACCACCGGAGGGAAGGGCACTGAAGCTTTCTTT. It encodes CATTGGKGTEAFF.

V usage is TRBV2 and J usage is TRBJ2-7; TRBD2 aligns across 9 bases. V lost 9 bases to trimming and J lost 6 bases; unmatched junction nucleotides: 3. CDR3 length: 11 amino acids. Looked up from germline, CDR1 is SNHLY and CDR2 is FYNNEI. CDR3 region: CARGGRGEQYF. CDR3 coding DNA: TGTGCCAGGGGCGGGAGGGGCGAGCAGTACTTC.

This clone appeared a few times. The genes are TRBV27 and TRBJ2-7; D perhaps matches TRBD2 (5 bases). Germline lookup yields CDR1 MNHEY and CDR2 SMNVEV (reference sequence). The CDR3 runs 19 residues. V lost 0 bases and J lost 7, with 28 bases in between. CDR3 loop: CASSLSGSRGRHAPGEQYF. The CDR3 DNA reads TGTGCCAGCAGTTTATCTGGCAGTCGGGGTCGCCACGCACCGGGGGAGCAGTACTTC.

The chain joins TRBV10-3 to TRBJ2-3; 12 positions agree with TRBD2. The V gene's germline CDR1 is ENHRY and CDR2 SYGVKD. This CDR3 has 18 amino acids. With V trimmed by 4 bases and J by 1 base, 9 bases remained unmatched. The CDR3 nucleotides are TGTGCCATCAGTGGGACTAGCGGGACAAAATGGGGCACAGATACGCAGTATTTT. Amino acids: CAISGTSGTKWGTDTQYF.

The chain uses TRBV2 and TRBJ1-2, with D possibly being TRBD1 (6 bases). V gave up 8 bases and J gave up 6 bases, with 16 bases separating them. Germline values: CDR1 SNHLY, CDR2 FYNNEI. The CDR3 totals 13 residues. As DNA, the CDR3 is TGTGCCAGCGTACGAGGACAGCAAAATGGCTACACCTTC. Amino acids: CASVRGQQNGYTF.

This clone was observed a single time. J is TRBJ2-3 and V is TRBV9, with a tentative D call TRBD2 (7 bases). Germline V gene lookup returns CDR1 SGDLS and CDR2 YYNGEE. Trimming stripped 0 bases from V and 1 base from J, with 12 bases between. The CDR3 contains 16 residues. The CDR3 DNA sequence: TGTGCCAGCAGCGTAGGAGGGGGGGAGGGCACAGATACGCAGTATTTT. Translation gives CASSVGGGEGTDTQYF.

The rearrangement joins TRBV7-2 to TRBJ2-3; D unclear. Germline-derived CDR1 and CDR2 are SGHTA and FQGNSA. V lost 5 bases and J 1 base, leaving 10 bases between the germline ends. This CDR3 contains 14 residues. CDR3 loop: CASSLGYGTDTQYF. CDR3 bases: TGTGCCAGCAGCCTAGGCTATGGCACAGATACGCAGTATTTT.

CDR3 in amino acids: CASSLRGWDTDTQYF. The CDR3 region has the DNA TGTGCCAGCAGCTTACGAGGGTGGGACACAGATACGCAGTATTTT. This rearrangement joins TRBV11-2 to TRBJ2-3; D perhaps matches TRBD2 (5 bases). The CDR3 covers 15 residues. CDR1 and CDR2 (germline): SGHAT, FQNNGV. Trimming shortened V by 2 bases and J by 2 bases, and 11 bases separated the two germline ends.

The CDR3 region has the DNA TGTGCCATCAGCGGGGTACAGGGGGCTAGCACAGATACGCAGTATTTT. This encodes CAISGVQGASTDTQYF. The chain has TRBV10-3 and TRBJ2-3; TRBD1 aligns across 9 bases. The CDR3 has 16 residues. The junction had 7 bases not matched to a gene; V was cut back by 6 bases and J by 0 bases. From germline, CDR1 is ENHRY and CDR2 SYGVKD.

This chain links TRBV6-5 with TRBJ1-5, with 7 bases fitting TRBD1. This CDR3 comprises 15 residues. J gave up 4 bases and V 6 bases, and 9 bases lay outside the gene matches. The germline V gene has CDR1 MNHEY and CDR2 SVGAGI. CDR3 residues: CASRTGTVINQPQHF. The CDR3 DNA is TGTGCCAGCAGAACCGGGACAGTCATTAATCAGCCCCAGCATTTT.

This rearrangement joins TRBV2 to TRBJ2-1; TRBD2 aligns across 8 bases. The CDR3 is made up of 14 amino acids. Germline values: CDR1 SNHLY, CDR2 FYNNEI. With 7 bases clipped from V and 9 bases from J, the junction kept 11 bases outside the gene matches. The CDR3 spells CASKGLAPQGEQFF. The CDR3 nucleotides are TGTGCCAGCAAAGGACTAGCCCCTCAAGGTGAGCAGTTCTTC.

J is TRBJ2-1 and V is TRBV7-3, with a tentative D call TRBD2 (5 bases). This CDR3 spans 15 amino acids. Looked up from germline, CDR1 is SGHTA and CDR2 is FQGTGA. V was pared by 5 bases and J by 8 bases, with 19 bases between. The CDR3 region has the DNA TGTGCCAGCAGCCCCCGCGGTAGCGTCGGCGATGAGCAGTTCTTC. This gives the protein CASSPRGSVGDEQFF.

The chain is built from TRBV27 and TRBJ2-1, with 9 bases that match TRBD1. The germline V gene encodes CDR1 MNHEY and CDR2 SMNVEV (reference sequence). V dropped 4 bases and J dropped 7; count of bases not matched to a gene: 8. CDR3 size: 15 residues. The CDR3 region has the DNA TGTGCCAGCAGTTCACCAGTACAGGGGGCAAATGAGCAGTTCTTC. Its protein is CASSSPVQGANEQFF.

The chain links TRBV6-5 to TRBJ2-3; 9 bases fit TRBD2. Trimming removed 10 bases from V and 0 bases from J; junction bases left unmatched: 5. CDR3 length: 14 amino acids. Germline V CDR1 and CDR2: MNHEY, SVGAGI. The CDR3: CATRTSESTDTQYF. The CDR3 region has the DNA TGTGCCACCCGGACTAGCGAAAGCACAGATACGCAGTATTTT.